Detailed here is one T cell receptor (beta chain). This sample was included in a study of neoadjuvant anti-PD-1 for oral cavity cancer. The data were produced by immunoSEQ multiplex PCR, yet TCRdb's version contains in-frame clones alone and is incomplete. Here the sample spans over 6,000 clones, about 62% being singletons. Time point in this sample: after neoadjuvant nivolumab, at surgical resection. This CDR3 has 15 residues. V was shortened by 4 bases and J by 7 bases, with 19 bases between the two germline ends. Germline V gene data show CDR1 as LNHNV and CDR2 as YYDKDF (reference sequence). This material consisted of PBMCs, taken after nivolumab (anti-PD-1) treatment. V and J are TRBV15 and TRBJ1-1; D may be TRBD1 (6 bases). This TCR derives from a person between 40 and 85 years old with oral cavity squamous cell carcinoma. The CDR3 DNA sequence: TGTGCCACCAGCACTAAAAACGTGAGACAGGATGAAGCTTTCTTT. Amino acids: CATSTKNVRQDEAFF. Drawing the rest from reference TRBV15 and TRBJ1-1, the complete variable domain is DAMVIQNPRYQVTQFGKPVTLSCSQTLNHNVMYWYQQKSSQAPKLLFHYYDKDFNNEADTPDNFQSRRPNTSFCFLDIRSPGLGDTAMYLCATSTKNVRQDEAFFGQGTRLTVV.